The 7 T cell receptor beta chains presented below share a single source sample, sequenced in a study of T-cell memory formation after mild COVID-19. TCRdb re-analysed the 5' RACE reads in MiXCR, keeping a single row per CDR3 protein. The data contain about 400,000 distinct CDR3 sequences, about 20% of them seen just once; the ten biggest clones take up 20% to 25%. Sequenced input: PBMCs or a T cell subset sorted from them (not recorded which). The receptor set was obtained from a man between 18 and 29 years old who had mild COVID-19 (a few samples of this study predate the infection). Cell type and time point are not known.

Only a few counts were recorded for this clonotype. The J gene is TRBJ2-1, the V gene TRBV3-1, with 12 bases matching TRBD2. V lost 3 bases and J lost 3; bases outside the gene matches: 6. Germline V lookup: CDR1 LGHDT, CDR2 YNNKEL (reference sequence). The CDR3 spans 17 residues. CDR3 in DNA: TGTGCCAGCAGCCACAGACTAGCGGGAGCTATCTACAATGAGCAGTTCTTC. Translated: CASSHRLAGAIYNEQFF.

The chain employs TRBV4-2 and TRBJ2-5; either TRBD1 or TRBD2 may supply D (5 bases each). The V gene lost 0 bases and the J gene lost 0 bases, with 5 bases spanning the gap. This CDR3 is 14 amino acids long. The V gene's germline CDR1 is LGHNA and CDR2 YNFKEQ. The CDR3 protein is CASSQEGDQETQYF. The CDR3 coding sequence is TGTGCCAGCAGCCAAGAGGGGGACCAAGAGACCCAGTACTTC.

This clonotype came up a few times. The chain carries TRBV2 and TRBJ2-4; D is perhaps TRBD1 or TRBD2 (5 bases each). This CDR3 spans 14 amino acids. Looked up from germline, CDR1 is SNHLY and CDR2 is FYNNEI. V lost 5 bases, J lost 5 bases, and 13 bases lay in between. CDR3 loop: CASSMGRLENIQYF. In DNA, the CDR3 is TGTGCCAGCAGTATGGGACGTCTGGAAAACATTCAGTACTTC.

The chain employs TRBV27 and TRBJ2-7; 9 bases match TRBD1. The germline V gene has CDR1 MNHEY and CDR2 SMNVEV (reference sequence). V shed 4 bases, J shed 5 bases, and the junction held 12 bases outside the gene matches. The length of the CDR3 is 16 residues. The CDR3 coding sequence is TGTGCCAGCAGTTCACTCCTCGGGACAGGGTGGGACGAGCAGTACTTC. Protein sequence: CASSSLLGTGWDEQYF.

This clonotype was counted only a few times. J is TRBJ2-7 and V is TRBV9, with 8 positions matching TRBD2. Germline CDR1 SGDLS, CDR2 YYNGEE. The CDR3 sequence is 15 residues long. V shed 2 bases, J shed 3 bases, and the junction held 7 bases outside the gene matches. CDR3 region: CASSVQAGADYEQYF. The CDR3 nucleotides read TGTGCCAGCAGCGTTCAAGCGGGGGCGGACTACGAGCAGTACTTC.

The sample holds a few counts of this clonotype. The chain is built from TRBV9 and TRBJ1-2; TRBD1 matches 9 bases. With 4 bases clipped from V and 2 bases from J, the junction kept 6 bases outside the gene matches. Germline assignment: CDR1 SGDLS and CDR2 YYNGEE. The CDR3 sequence is 15 residues long. DNA of the CDR3: TGTGCCAGCAGCCTCTCCGGGACAGGGAACTATGGCTACACCTTC. The encoded protein is CASSLSGTGNYGYTF.

V usage is TRBV4-1 and J usage is TRBJ2-1; no definite D call. V was clipped by 0 bases and J by 0 bases, with 9 bases between them. CDR3 length: 16 amino acids. Germline loops: CDR1 MGHRA, CDR2 YSYEKL. The CDR3 sequence: CASSQEPPSSYNEQFF. The CDR3 DNA reads TGCGCCAGCAGCCAAGAACCACCTAGCTCCTACAATGAGCAGTTCTTC.